This TCR beta chain was documented in a study of identical twins. In TCRdb, the 5' RACE reads were re-called with MiXCR into one record per CDR3 protein. The data hold 650,000 to 800,000 distinct CDR3 sequences, with around 8.3% observed a single time. This clonotype was seen only a few times. Its antigen is not known. Study-wide results and limits: Carriage of fewer insertions was seen in abundant cord blood beta clonotypes, whereas memory repertoires showed none.

Healthy Caucasian individuals made up all the donors. These data also formed part of another study, on yellow fever vaccine responses in identical twins. That study adds: Twins' vaccine T cell responses were reported to seem partly convergent and partly personalized.

This clonotype was obtained from a woman between 18 and 29 years old in good health. Sequencing was done on a sample of PBMCs.

DNA of the CDR3: TGCGCCAGCAGCTTGGAGGGCCGTTTGGGCTTGGGCTACGAGCAGTACTTC. This translates into CASSLEGRLGLGYEQYF. V usage is TRBV5-1 and J usage is TRBJ2-7; D not resolved. The CDR3 runs 17 residues. V lost 0 bases to trimming and J lost 3 bases, with 19 bases between them. Germline CDR1 SGHRS, CDR2 YFSETQ.